This TCR beta chain came from a study of shared clonotypes between healthy human individuals (dated by TCRdb to 2019 to 2021). Describing the broader study: A few men and a couple of women, aged 18 to 49 years, made up the cohort. For each donor, three plates each were used for CD4 naive and CD4 memory, two plates were used for CD8 naive, and one plate was used for CD8 memory. To estimate repertoire size and how much clonotypes are shared between individuals, the study performed deep sequencing of blood TCR repertoires from a few healthy adults. Different laboratories and diverse techniques were used to prepare libraries and sequence TCR repertoires, to increase sequencing depth and limit assay-specific biases. Each donor's leukapheresis produced roughly between about 0.8 and 8.9 billion PBMCs. Broad study findings and their caveats: Naive subsets generally had larger estimated clonotype richness than memory subsets. Sampling was restricted to blood, and TCR repertoires in tissue are likely to differ from TCR repertoires in blood. The genetic and exposure-history diversity represented was limited by the small number of donors. About 5% of naive CD4, approximately 3.7% of naive CD8, approximately 2.2% of memory CD4, and around 0.4% of memory CD8 clonotypes were shared across several donors. Based on pairwise subsampling, the degree of clonotype sharing among donors was expected to be affected by sequencing depth. Even with the large sequencing depth, rarefaction of the sorted-subset datasets indicated that sequencing was incomplete. Higher generation probabilities were observed for clonotypes shared by all four sorted-subset donors than for non-shared clonotypes.

Healthy HIV-negative adults with no recently reported acute infections or vaccinations were included as donors. Only Caucasian adults living in Nashville, Tennessee, USA were represented among the donors. Magnetic negative selection was used to enrich CD4+ T cells, after which naive cells were positively selected on CD45RA and the negative fraction became the memory subset. Blood was collected by leukapheresis, and PBMCs were isolated by Ficoll-Histopaque density gradient centrifugation and then cryopreserved in liquid nitrogen vapor phase. Purity and quantity of every magnetically sorted T cell population were checked by analytical flow cytometry. Genomic DNA was isolated from every sorted fraction and measured by UV absorbance on a Nanodrop 2000c. The V end loses 2 bases and the J end loses 0 bases, and a stretch of 8 bases separates them. The CDR3 holds 16 amino acids from the cysteine to the phenylalanine. The only DNA kept is the CDR3, 48 bases in frame from the first base. Via the germline V gene, CDR1 is SGHAT and CDR2 FQNNGV.

Using the deep immunoSEQ assay, TCR CDR3 regions were amplified from genomic DNA by multiplex PCR. Genomic DNA extracted from each cell subset was distributed evenly over all wells of several immunoSEQ 96-well plates, and each plate served as one replicate. For sorted subsets, each replicate PCR was loaded with approximately 0.2 ug genomic DNA, equivalent to 32,000 or so T cell genomes. Purified libraries were measured with a Qubit 3.0 fluorometer, size-checked on a Bioanalyzer 2100, and measured again with the KAPA Library Quantification kit. Each immunoSEQ 96-well plate was sequenced on its own single-read 150-cycle Illumina NextSeq 550 flow cell. Per the source publication's procedure: Because the immunoSEQ output included only junctional sequences and no quality scores, the filtering could not be the same as the filtering used for full-length reads. Sequences were annotated with PyIR, a Python wrapper for IgBLAST v1.9, and V/J genes and CDR3 were assigned using IMGT germline references. Reads were removed for weak V/J assignments (E-value above 1e-6), missing CDR3, stop codons, out-of-frame junctions, or ambiguous translated residues. V3J clonotypes were defined by identical inferred V gene, J gene, and CDR3 amino acid sequence. Percentage overlap between repertoires was computed as shared unique clonotypes divided by the size of the smaller repertoire. Richness of each repertoire was evaluated using RTK rarefaction, the Chao1 estimator, and Recon v2.1 estimates of unobserved clonotypes. Generation probabilities for all TCRbeta clonotypes obtained by the gDNA method from a handful of donors were computed using OLGA. TCRdb limited this immuneACCESS table to in-frame rearrangements with V and J called. A share of clones is missing; checked studies link under half to unresolved V genes, and the rest is unexplained. D and trimming were read from the DNA, whereas the V and J calls and clone size are those reported in that table. This sample has millions of clones in its table, and 85% to 95% of those were observed once. The ten largest account for 0.1% to 0.15% of the sample.

About this clone: This clone's antigen is unknown. Base qualities are not recorded, but no much larger clone differs from it by a single base.

The chain uses TRBV11-2 and TRBJ2-6; the D gene assignment is ambiguous. This sequence was found in a man between 18 and 29 years old in good health. The specimen was naive CD4+ T cells sorted from blood. Sample cell subset or site, as interpreted from the label and publication: CD45RA+ positively selected. The DNA reads TGTGCCAGCAGCTTAACGATGAACTCTGGGGCCAACGTCCTGACTTTC. This sequence encodes CASSLTMNSGANVLTF.